The 6 T cell receptor beta chains below come from one sample, sequenced in a study of T cell responses to AZD1222 COVID-19 vaccine. Assay used: immunoSEQ multiplex PCR; TCRdb lists only in-frame clones, some missing. The table has more than 95,000 clones, 80% to 90% seen once. Sequences were derived from peripheral blood, sampled on day 0 of MenACWY control vaccination. Receptor source: an adult in good health.

This sequence joins TRBV13 and TRBJ2-2, with unresolved D. Trimming shortened V by 5 bases and J by 0 bases, and 16 bases separated the two germline ends. CDR3 size: 17 residues. Germline values: CDR1 PRHDT, CDR2 FYEKMQ (reference sequence). The CDR3 DNA reads as TGTGCCAGCAGCACGGATTATTATACAGCGAACACCGGGGAGCTGTTTTTT. Protein sequence: CASSTDYYTANTGELFF.

The table lists this clone with a count of one. This chain uses TRBV3-1 (or the pseudogene TRBV3-2) with TRBJ2-2, with D unresolved. V lost 6 bases and J lost 1, with 9 bases in between. This CDR3 is 14 amino acids long. Germline V gene sequence: CDR1 LGHDT, CDR2 YNNKEL (reference sequence). CDR3 sequence (DNA): TGTGCCAGCAGGTCGGCCGGGAACACCGGGGAGCTGTTTTTT. Translation gives CASRSAGNTGELFF.

The V gene is TRBV7-2, the J gene TRBJ2-1; TRBD1 aligns across 9 bases. CDR1 SGHTA and CDR2 FQGNSA come from the germline V gene. Trimming cost V 5 bases and J 12 bases; bases outside gene matches: 14. This CDR3 spans 15 amino acids. CDR3 sequence: CASSAGQGGFFRQFF. The CDR3 DNA reads TGTGCCAGCAGCGCGGGACAGGGAGGCTTCTTCAGGCAGTTCTTC.

This clone was observed a few times. The V call is TRBV2, the J call TRBJ1-5; 10 bases are a match to TRBD1. The CDR3 spans 15 residues. J gave up 7 bases and V 4 bases, and 7 bases lay outside the gene matches. Germline assignment: CDR1 SNHLY and CDR2 FYNNEI. The CDR3 loop reads CASSGWTGGGQPQHF. DNA for the CDR3: TGTGCCAGCAGTGGGTGGACAGGGGGTGGGCAGCCCCAGCATTTT.

The genes are TRBV21-1 and TRBJ2-2. TRBV21-1 is listed as a pseudogene. The CDR3 loop spans 14 amino acids. The CDR3: CASSKTHNTGELFF. CDR3 DNA sequence: TGTGCCAGCAGCAAAACCCACAACACCGGGGAGCTGTTTTTT.

This clone occurred once. The chain joins TRBV6-2 or TRBV6-3 to TRBJ2-7; D not resolved. The CDR3 covers 13 residues. Germline lookup yields CDR1 MNHEY and CDR2 SVGEGT. V shed 6 bases and J shed 2 bases, with 11 bases lying between them. CDR3 coding DNA: TGTGCCAGCAGCCTGACATTCACCTACGAGCAGTACTTC. This translates into CASSLTFTYEQYF.